This T cell receptor (beta chain) was identified during a study of blood T cells in healthy people across ages (dated by TCRdb to about 2015). In the study overall: Template switching captured roughly one uniquely barcoded TCR beta cDNA molecule per two T cells in model experiments. To avoid experimental bias, donors of different ages were distributed randomly across sequencing lanes. Using the same blood draw, the study looked at two additional independent replicas of 1 million unique cDNA reads for two donors, one aged 18 to 30 and the other aged 80 or older. Age-related changes in TCR beta repertoire diversity were measured in the study by deep sequencing normalized with unique cDNA molecular identifiers. Four age groups were formed from the donors: young (average roughly 16 years), middle-aged (approximately 39), aged (roughly 56) and long-lived (about 80).

General conclusions and limits of the study: Observed TCR beta diversity per million T cells fell roughly linearly with age, and a significant reduction was already apparent by age approximately 40. There was a strong correlation between observed TCR beta diversity and the percentage of naive T cells measured by flow cytometry. Because the CMV infection status of the donors was unknown, age-related changes in expanded clonotypes may potentially have been confounded. Compared with the aged group, the long-lived group had more naive CD4+ T cells, fewer expanded clones and increased TCR diversity, suggesting age selection. Because profiling used bulk unsorted PBMCs, naive and antigen-experienced compartments could not be compared conclusively. Estimates of total diversity based on one million sequenced T cells were regarded as lower bounds and as underestimates.

Preparation of the library involved 5' RACE. The run used an Illumina HiSeq 2500. A second PCR of roughly 6 to 12 cycles was run with a J-beta primer mix and a sample-barcoded 5' primer. A template-switch 5' adaptor carrying 12 random nucleotides introduced a unique molecular identifier onto each TCR beta cDNA molecule. At least 3 million CDR3-containing paired-end reads were obtained from each sample. First-strand cDNA synthesis was performed from all RNA using the Mint cDNA synthesis kit, with priming by a TRBC-specific oligonucleotide. Following uracil-DNA glycosylase treatment, all cDNA underwent a first 18-cycle PCR with the universal primers M1SS and BC2_uni_R. Per the source publication's procedure: For normalization, 1 million high-quality reads, each with a distinct molecular identifier, were randomly selected from each sample. Instead of being binned into consensus sequences, reads with shared molecular identifiers were discarded. CDR3 identification, clonotype clustering and error correction used MiTCR with a Q25 quality threshold and the strictest error-elimination algorithm. A nonparametric unseen species model using Euler transformation provided a lower-bound estimate of total TCR beta diversity. TCRdb redid the processing of the public reads, applying fastp at Q25 and MiXCR, and retained in-frame beta chains. Duplicate CDR3 protein sequences are folded into a single record with the most common DNA and genes. These V and J calls are TCRdb output, not the study's own analysis. In this sample the table shows fewer than 950,000 distinct CDR3 sequences, roughly 50% of which occur a single time. The ten largest clonotypes hold approximately 40% of the sample.

The roughly 38 donors, aged about 6 to 95 years, were systemically healthy Caucasian individuals from Russia. Around 10 milliliters of peripheral blood were drawn from each donor into EDTA-treated Vacutainer tubes. Ficoll-Paque density-gradient centrifugation was used to isolate PBMCs, with at least 6.5 million per sample. Trizol reagent was used to extract total RNA from the PBMCs, yielding at least 6 micrograms per sample. Naive CD45RAhigh/CD27high T cell percentages were measured by flow cytometry on a PBMC aliquot from every donor. Ends trimmed: V by 6 bases, J by 2 bases; bases unmatched to a gene: 10. The CDR3 sequence holds 15 residues, the cysteine and phenylalanine included. Only the CDR3 region is kept as DNA, spanning 45 bases read in frame from base 1. The germline V gene yields MGHRA for CDR1 and YSYEKL for CDR2. This clonotype occurred a few times. Its specific antigen is unknown. It has no much larger one-base neighbor in the sample; base qualities were not kept.

The receptor's source is a man older than 75 in good health. The rearranged segments are TRBV4-1 and TRBJ2-7, with 7 junctional bases fitting TRBD2. The sample comprised blood. The DNA sequence reads TGCGCCAGCAGGCCTCGCGCGGGGGACCCCTACGAGCAGTACTTC. It codes for CASRPRAGDPYEQYF.